These 27 T cell receptor beta chains were all obtained from the same sample, sequenced in a study of PD-1 blockade in mismatch repair-deficient tumors. Measured with immunoSEQ multiplex PCR; TCRdb has only the in-frame clones, and not every one. This table has about 60,000 clones, around 88% appearing once. Specimen: peripheral blood, collected 52 weeks after starting pembrolizumab. Receptor source: an adult with mismatch repair-deficient cancer.

In its sample, this clone was seen once. The chain joins TRBV11-2 to TRBJ2-7; unclear D gene. This CDR3 comprises 18 residues. Germline values: CDR1 SGHAT, CDR2 FQNNGV. Trimming took off 0 bases at V and 0 bases at J, with 18 bases between the two ends. CDR3 residues: CASSLEAHALGSSYEQYF. Written as DNA, the CDR3 is TGTGCCAGCAGCTTAGAGGCCCATGCCCTAGGGTCCTCCTACGAGCAGTACTTC.

The CDR3: CASSFGQSQETQYF. CDR3 nucleotide sequence: TGCGCCAGCAGCTTCGGACAGTCCCAAGAGACCCAGTACTTC. This chain links TRBV5-1 with TRBJ2-5, with D possibly TRBD1 on 6 matching bases. Trimming took off 2 bases at V and 1 base at J, with 9 bases between the two ends. This CDR3 contains 14 residues. Germline V gene sequence: CDR1 SGHRS, CDR2 YFSETQ.

The V call is TRBV28, the J call TRBJ2-6; the match to TRBD1 covers 10 bases. This CDR3 comprises 22 residues. CDR1 MDHEN and CDR2 SYDVKM come from the germline V gene. The ends lost 2 bases at V and 0 bases at J; junction bases unmatched: 16. The CDR3 sequence: CASSLMGKARDRGFSGANVLTF. As DNA, the CDR3 is TGTGCCAGCAGTTTAATGGGGAAGGCCCGGGACAGGGGATTCTCTGGGGCCAACGTCCTGACTTTC.

This chain connects TRBV10-3 to TRBJ1-1, with 9 bases that match TRBD1. This CDR3 is 16 amino acids long. Germline V gene data show CDR1 as ENHRY and CDR2 as SYGVKD. The V segment lost 3 bases and the J segment 0 bases; nucleotides outside the gene matches: 5. The CDR3 here is CAISDETGGMNTEAFF. The DNA for the CDR3 is TGTGCCATCAGTGATGAGACAGGGGGAATGAACACTGAAGCTTTCTTT.

CDR3 region: CASSLLQGEQYF. The CDR3 region has the DNA TGCGCCAGCAGCCTCCTTCAGGGCGAGCAGTACTTC. The rearrangement links TRBV4-1 to TRBJ2-7; possibly TRBD1 for D (5 bases). CDR3 size: 12 residues. V was trimmed by 4 bases and J by 6 bases, leaving 10 bases between them. From germline, CDR1 is MGHRA and CDR2 YSYEKL.

The rearrangement uses TRBV4-1 and TRBJ2-1; D ambiguous. The germline CDR1 and CDR2 sequences are MGHRA and YSYEKL. V lost 3 bases and J 0 bases, leaving 12 bases between the germline ends. The CDR3 length is 16 residues. The CDR3 here is CASSQVNIVSYNEQFF. CDR3 in DNA: TGCGCCAGCAGCCAGGTGAATATCGTCTCCTACAATGAGCAGTTCTTC.

In nucleotides, the CDR3 is TGTGCCAGCAGTGAAGGGGACAGGGCGGGAGCCAGCATTCAGTACTTC. It codes for CASSEGDRAGASIQYF. V usage is TRBV25-1 and J usage is TRBJ2-4; 9 bases are shared with TRBD1. V gave up 2 bases and J gave up 9 bases; unmatched junction bases: 11. Germline V CDR1 and CDR2: MGHDK, SYGVNS. This CDR3 comprises 16 residues.

The J gene is TRBJ2-7, the V gene TRBV6-5, with D perhaps TRBD1 (6 bases). Germline V lookup: CDR1 MNHEY, CDR2 SVGAGI. The ends were cut back, 7 bases at V and 5 bases at J, with 18 bases in the middle. The CDR3 spans 14 residues. DNA for the CDR3: TGTGCCAGCAACCCCAAAACAGGGATGGACGAGCAGTACTTC. Translating gives CASNPKTGMDEQYF.

The V gene is TRBV11-1, the J gene TRBJ2-1; no reliable D call. The CDR3 has 13 residues. Germline V lookup: CDR1 SGHAT, CDR2 FQDESV (reference sequence). V was shortened by 3 bases and J by 5 bases, with 8 bases between the two germline ends. CDR3 DNA: TGTGCCAGCAGCTTCTCGGGCGACAATGAGCAGTTCTTC. Translating gives CASSFSGDNEQFF.

The V and J genes are TRBV6-1 and TRBJ1-5; D gene uncertain. Germline assignment: CDR1 MNHNS and CDR2 SASEGT. The CDR3 loop spans 11 amino acids. Trimming took 0 bases from V and 9 from J, leaving 3 bases between them. The CDR3 protein is CASSEARPQHF. CDR3 nucleotide sequence: TGTGCCAGCAGTGAAGCAAGGCCCCAGCATTTT.

J is TRBJ2-5 and V is TRBV7-2; TRBD2 agrees at 11 bases. This CDR3 has 15 residues. Germline CDR1 is SGHTA and CDR2 is FQGNSA. Losses at the gene ends were 0 bases for V and 12 bases for J; bases not matched to a gene: 9. The CDR3 reads CASSLAGSGRAKEYF. The CDR3 DNA sequence: TGTGCCAGCAGCTTAGCGGGTAGCGGGAGGGCGAAGGAGTACTTC. Based on the CDR3 plus reference TRBV7-2 and TRBJ2-5, the full variable domain is GAGVSQSPSNKVTEKGKDVELRCDPISGHTALYWYRQSLGQGLEFLIYFQGNSAPDKSGLPSDRFSAERTGGSVSTLTIQRTQQEDSAVYLCASSLAGSGRAKEYFGPGTRLLVL.

V is TRBV2 and J is TRBJ1-2, with D maybe TRBD1 (6 bases). Germline assignment: CDR1 SNHLY and CDR2 FYNNEI. The CDR3 contains 14 residues. V dropped 3 bases and J dropped 0 bases, with 8 bases sitting between them. CDR3 loop: CASSEGTSNYGYTF. CDR3 nucleotides: TGTGCCAGCAGTGAGGGGACATCTAACTATGGCTACACCTTC.

This rearrangement joins TRBV9 to TRBJ2-4; D remains unclear. This CDR3 is built from 12 residues. The germline V gene encodes CDR1 SGDLS and CDR2 YYNGEE. The CDR3 here is CSPKRGKDIQYF. The CDR3, as DNA: TGTTCTCCAAAGCGTGGTAAGGACATTCAGTACTTC.

This chain joins TRBV19 and TRBJ2-2, with TRBD2 identical over 14 bases. V gave up 4 bases and J gave up 5 bases; unmatched junction bases: 6. CDR1 and CDR2 from the germline V gene are LNHDA and SQIVND (reference sequence). The CDR3 extends over 17 amino acids. CDR3 sequence (DNA): TGTGCCAGTAGTAGGCGGACTAGCGGGAGGCCAACCGGGGAGCTGTTTTTT. It is translated as CASSRRTSGRPTGELFF.

The rearrangement uses TRBV6-5 and TRBJ2-5, with D uncertain. CDR1 is MNHEY, CDR2 SVGAGI, per germline. Trimming cost V 2 bases and J 2 bases, with 6 bases left between them. CDR3 length: 13 residues. CDR3 sequence: CASSYGIQETQYF. CDR3 DNA sequence: TGTGCCAGCAGTTACGGAATACAAGAGACCCAGTACTTC.

The rearrangement uses TRBV28 and TRBJ1-5; tentatively, D is TRBD1 (5 bases). The CDR3 runs 14 residues. From germline, CDR1 is MDHEN and CDR2 SYDVKM. V shed 3 bases and J shed 4 bases, with 10 bases lying between them. CDR3 in DNA: TGTGCCAGCAGTTTTTTGGAGGGGAATCAGCCCCAGCATTTT. It codes for CASSFLEGNQPQHF.

This clone is judged large (0.1 to 1%). V gene TRBV19 combines with J gene TRBJ1-4; D uncertain. V was shortened by 5 bases and J by 8 bases, with 12 bases between the two germline ends. The germline V gene encodes CDR1 LNHDA and CDR2 SQIVND (reference sequence). The CDR3 loop spans 13 amino acids. The CDR3 is CASSHQDGEKLFF. As DNA, the CDR3 is TGTGCCAGTAGTCATCAGGACGGGGAAAAACTGTTTTTT.

This sequence joins TRBV29-1 and TRBJ2-2; 7 nucleotides line up with TRBD2. Per the germline V gene, CDR1 is SQVTM and CDR2 is ANQGSEA. The CDR3 consists of 15 residues. Trimming cost V 3 bases and J 4 bases; bases outside gene matches: 8. This CDR3 is CSVDGGSKSTGELFF. The DNA of the CDR3 is TGCAGCGTTGACGGGGGGAGTAAGAGCACCGGGGAGCTGTTTTTT.

In this sample, this clone turned up once. The CDR3 reads CASSVSPGPIPTYEQYF. CDR3 DNA sequence: TGTGCCAGCAGCGTTTCACCGGGCCCCATTCCCACCTACGAGCAGTACTTC. V usage is TRBV9 and J usage is TRBJ2-7; the D is unclear. The V end was cut by 2 bases, the J end by 2 bases, with 20 bases between. The CDR3 loop spans 17 amino acids. CDR1 SGDLS and CDR2 YYNGEE come from the germline V gene.

V gene TRBV25-1 combines with J gene TRBJ2-1, with D maybe TRBD1 (6 bases). There are 13 residues in the CDR3. The germline gives CDR1 MGHDK, CDR2 SYGVNS. Trimming removed 3 bases from V and 3 bases from J, with 6 bases in between. CDR3 protein: CASSDRGYNEQFF. CDR3 sequence (DNA): TGTGCCAGCAGTGACAGGGGCTACAATGAGCAGTTCTTC.

The chain combines TRBV7-2 with TRBJ2-7; perhaps TRBD1 as D (5 bases). Germline CDR1 reads SGHTA; CDR2 reads FQGNSA. CDR3 size: 13 residues. The V and J ends lost 5 bases and 5 bases respectively, with 13 bases between them. The CDR3 DNA sequence: TGTGCCAGCAGCCCCAATGGGGCCCACGAGCAGTACTTC. It is translated as CASSPNGAHEQYF.

In this sample, this clone turned up a few times. The chain has TRBV6-1 and TRBJ2-7; D not certain. CDR3 length: 11 amino acids. Trimming took 6 bases from V and 6 from J, leaving 9 bases between them. Germline V gene lookup returns CDR1 MNHNS and CDR2 SASEGT. The CDR3 DNA reads as TGTGCCAGCAGAGTCTGGGTCGAGCAGTACTTC. This translates into CASRVWVEQYF.

This clone was seen a handful of times. This chain uses TRBV28 with TRBJ2-7; 9 bases match TRBD1. V was clipped by 6 bases and J by 6 bases; unmatched bases: 3. Germline V gene data show CDR1 as MDHEN and CDR2 as SYDVKM. The CDR3 spans 12 residues. CDR3 nucleotide sequence: TGTGCCAGCAGCTGGACAGGGGCCGAGCAGTACTTC. The encoded protein is CASSWTGAEQYF.

V usage is TRBV6-6 and J usage is TRBJ1-1; TRBD1 agrees at 8 bases. V lost 6 bases, J lost 7 bases, and 4 bases stayed unmatched. This CDR3 contains 12 residues. Looked up from germline, CDR1 is MNHNY and CDR2 is SVGAGI (reference sequence). In nucleotides, the CDR3 is TGTGCCAGCAGCCACGGACAGGGTGAAGCTTTCTTT. Its translation: CASSHGQGEAFF.

The table lists this clone with a few counts. The chain is built from TRBV14 and TRBJ1-2; D is ambiguous. Trimming took 1 base from V and 4 from J, leaving 13 bases between them. CDR3 size: 15 residues. Germline V gene sequence: CDR1 SGHDN, CDR2 FVKESK. The CDR3 DNA sequence: TGTGCCAGCAGCCAAGGCCGGCGGACGGTCTATGGCTACACCTTC. Protein sequence: CASSQGRRTVYGYTF.

The V call is TRBV29-1, the J call TRBJ2-3, with 7 bases fitting TRBD2. Losses at the gene ends were 3 bases for V and 7 bases for J; bases not matched to a gene: 10. This CDR3 has 14 amino acids. The germline V gene encodes CDR1 SQVTM and CDR2 ANQGSEA. The chain's CDR3 is CSVDDGTGGNTQYF. CDR3 coding DNA: TGCAGCGTTGACGATGGGACGGGAGGTAATACGCAGTATTTT.

This clone has more than one count but fewer than ten. The chain recombines TRBV13 with TRBJ2-7, with D perhaps assigned TRBD1 or TRBD2 (5 bases each). Looked up from germline, CDR1 is PRHDT and CDR2 is FYEKMQ (reference sequence). Trimming took off 2 bases at V and 1 base at J, with 12 bases between the two ends. This CDR3 spans 15 amino acids. The DNA of the CDR3 is TGTGCCAGCAGCTTAATTCAGGGCGGGTCCTACGAGCAGTACTTC. This translates into CASSLIQGGSYEQYF.